This TCR beta chain appears in the sequencing data of a study of cytomegalovirus exposure and HLA in healthy donors (TCRdb year 2017). General notes on the study: According to an earlier analysis of 450 to 650 of the donors, about 180 million T cells yielded some 110 million unique TCR beta sequences and approximately 300 Gb of sequence data. An early release covering 500 to 750 HLA-typed donors comprised roughly 300 gigabases of sequencing data and about 90 million unique TCR sequences. The genetic ancestry cluster associated with self-reported Caucasian donors included 81% of the 398 genotyped donors. The aim of the study was to test whether cataloging public T cell receptors could identify signatures of past pathogen exposure. The T cell repertoires of about 700 subjects were profiled by immunosequencing and related to cytomegalovirus serostatus. A separate validation cohort of over a hundred different subjects was used in addition to the approximately 700-subject first cohort. To predict cytomegalovirus infection status, the study brought together high-throughput TCR immunosequencing, statistical association of individual TCRs with disease status, and machine learning. In a later analysis, previously published TCR beta repertoires from about 640 donors were re-analyzed and high-resolution HLA genotyping was added so that TCR occurrence patterns could be studied. In the later analysis, no new phenotypic data were used to find candidate immune exposures; instead, reliance was placed on TCR beta sequences and their occurrence across donors. An earlier analysis of approximately 630 of the donors applied high-throughput TCR beta sequencing to assess whether each TCR beta V gene segment acted as functional or pseudogenic. Donor age, sex, ethnicity and CMV serostatus were compiled alongside the repertoire data. A later genetic analysis took genome-wide SNP genotypes for about three fifths of the 666 donors and used that subset as a discovery cohort. All discovery cohort repertoires had been generated on a single sequencing platform. Both class I and class II loci were covered by HLA typing, at four-digit resolution. The number of donors typed differed by locus, with about 629-630 for A, B, C, DRB1 and DQB1, 522 for DQA1, about 610 for DPA1, and some 440 for DPB1. Roughly 5 DR-DQ haplotypes were handled as single units for association and clustering, since linkage in the cohort was strong. On average, roughly 240,000 unique TCR beta nucleotide sequences were sequenced per donor among a few hundred genotyped donors of the cohort, with roughly 20% of those sequences being non-productive.

Of note for this clone: Its target antigen remains unknown. No much larger clonotype is one base removed from it; base qualities were not supplied.

Study-level results and caveats: CMV serostatus was the only immune exposure information available for the cohort. While some public TCRs were present in many individuals, most TCR sequences turned up only very rarely across donors. According to a later analysis, parvovirus B19, influenza, CMV and Epstein-Barr virus appeared linked to several top co-occurrence clusters. Some 16 rarely observed V segments, including chromosome 9 orphons, were excluded from the earlier analysis of almost 600 of the donors because counts were too low. In vitro tests confirmed that a few of the cytomegalovirus-associated TCR beta chains recognize cytomegalovirus antigens. Because some donors lacked HLA typing at each locus, the association tests relied only on the typed subset. A later analysis found that TCR association rates varied across HLA loci, with DRB1 alleles showing the most associated TCRs and HLA-C alleles the fewest. The sequencing pipeline was judged likely to have produced a cluster of highly shared sequence variants as a technical artifact. In both the original and validation cohorts, the classifier was reported to diagnose cytomegalovirus status with high specificity and sensitivity. Assigning TCR associations to individual alleles was difficult when HLA alleles, especially DR and DQ, strongly co-occurred. According to the authors, the approach could potentially be generalized to other disease states and immunological phenotypes. In a later analysis, 16,951 TCR beta sequences were associated with specific HLA alleles at a false discovery rate of 0.05. V-gene and J-gene trimming of TCR beta chains was associated with a missense DCLRE1C variant in a later genetic analysis, and the association was replicated in an independent cohort. Because the 87-base-pair reads could not distinguish some IMGT-functional V segments, including TRBV6-2 and TRBV6-3, those segments were excluded. A further reported finding was that TCR beta sequences accurately predicted the HLA-A and HLA-B alleles for most subjects in the first cohort. In a later analysis, HLA-associated TCR beta chains showed more clonal expansion and lower generation probabilities than non-associated chains that were equally common. An earlier analysis of 587 of the donors showed that most TCR beta V segments appeared in productive rearrangements either about 90% or about 30% of the time, which broadly matched IMGT annotations. Sequencing depth was assumed to be roughly uniform across donors in the presence/absence analyses, though that assumption may not hold. According to a later analysis, most CMV-associated TCR beta chains appeared to be HLA-restricted, and the HLA associations seemed to be driven largely by CMV exposure. This cohort had only TCR beta chains sequenced, and the lack of alpha or paired-chain data limited which features could be detected. Linkage disequilibrium might explain the correlated functional status among segregating V segments, but an unknown experimental factor could not be ruled out. In a later genetic analysis, fewer N-insertions in productive TCRs were reported among donors in an Asian-associated ancestry cluster than the roughly 700-donor mean. A total of 150 or so TCR beta chains were listed by the study as associated with cytomegalovirus.

Trimming takes 3 bases from V and 4 bases from J, and the germline ends sit 7 bases apart. The germline V gene encodes CDR1 SGHTA and CDR2 FQGNSA. CDR3 length: 14 amino acids, cysteine to phenylalanine. CDR3 DNA only is kept here, 42 bases in frame from base 1. The cohort comprised some 680 healthy bone marrow donors. At the time of sampling, every cohort member was nominally healthy, though immune exposures that went unrecorded were likely present. The donor was CMV seronegative and belonged to the group of several hundred seronegative cohort members. Every donor gave a peripheral blood sample, and the peripheral blood mononuclear cells from that sample were used for TCR beta sequencing. The Qiagen DNeasy Blood Extraction Kit was used to extract genomic DNA from the blood cell samples. The library came from the immunoSEQ multiplex PCR assay. The multiplex PCR relied on a mix of 60 forward primers for TCR Vbeta segments and 13 reverse primers for TCR Jbeta segments. The CDR3 region of rearranged TCR beta genes was amplified from genomic DNA with a multiplex PCR assay. The Illumina HiSeq System was used to sequence the amplified TCR beta libraries as 87-base-pair reads. Regarding the original processing steps: Across the 700 or so repertoires, a later analysis counted approximately 83 million unique TCR beta chains, around 10 million of which were shared by at least two donors. To remove PCR and sequencing errors, raw reads were error-corrected and collapsed into unique sequences using a nearest-neighbor algorithm that merged closely related sequences. To assign V, D and J gene segments, CDR3 sequences were aligned to IMGT reference sequences. For a sequence to be retained, at least a six-nucleotide match to both a V gene segment and a J gene segment was required. Rearrangements were called productive when the CDR3 lacked stop codons and stayed in frame with V and J; all others were non-productive. Following IMGT convention, CDR3 was defined as the stretch from the second conserved V-encoded cysteine up to the conserved J-encoded phenylalanine. The earlier analysis of about 610 of the donors excluded any sequence lacking an unambiguous match to a single V gene segment. An earlier analysis of several hundred of the donors called V segments functional above 56.7% productive rearrangements and segregating when the between-donor standard deviation exceeded 5%. To diagnose cytomegalovirus status from the catalog of TCR beta chain sequences, a statistical classification framework was built. V and J gene assignment, in a later analysis, came from comparing TCR nucleotide sequences with IMGT/GENE-DB human TR gene sequences. In a later analysis, CDR3 sequences and most-parsimonious VDJ recombination scenarios were assigned using the TCRdist pipeline. A later analysis defined each TCR beta chain by its CDR3 amino acid sequence plus V-gene family, and excluded reads lacking a unique V-gene family. A later analysis removed 600 or so highly shared, low-generation-probability nucleotide sequences to deal with suspected cross-contamination and a sequencing artifact. A later analysis calculated a clonal expansion index for each public chain from normalized within-repertoire ranks of inferred template counts. In a later analysis, generation probabilities were computed using a VDJ recombination model fitted to out-of-frame rearrangements, and the results were checked against IGoR. A later analysis scored TCR-TCR, TCR-HLA and TCR-CMV co-occurrence with hypergeometric tests, applying a repertoire-size bias correction to TCR pairs. A later analysis estimated false discovery rates by permuting HLA or CMV assignments 20 times. A later analysis grouped co-occurring TCRs with DBSCAN, adding TCRdist sequence similarity when clustering within HLA-allele-positive subsets. Repertoires with fewer than 30,000 or more than 120,000 public chains were left out of co-occurrence clustering, as were about five repertoires with anomalous nucleotide sharing. In its TCRdb copy, this immuneACCESS table keeps in-frame sequences only and misses some clones. Where compared with another copy, unresolved V genes explain less than half of these, and the others have no known cause. The V and J calls and clone size come from that table; D and trimming were worked out from the DNA. Within this sample are some 100,000 clones, with 70% to 85% of them counted one time only. 1.2% of the sample goes to the ten largest clones.

The clonotype was recovered from a young woman in good health and CMV-seronegative. The V and J segments used are TRBV7-2 and TRBJ2-6; the D gene identity is not certain. Sequenced input: PBMCs. The DNA sequence is given as TGTGCCAGCAGCTTGCCGCGGGGGGCCAACGTCCTGACTTTC. Protein translation: CASSLPRGANVLTF.